Listed below are T cell receptor beta chains from one sample, sequenced in a study of T cell repertoires in cytomegalovirus infection. No antigen has been assigned to these receptors. TCRdb itself ran the reads through MiXCR, one entry per CDR3 protein. The sample has 800,000 to 950,000 distinct CDR3 sequences; approximately 30% are singletons. This specimen consisted of cultured CD8+ T cells from PBMCs, obtained from culture after CMV antigen stimulation. The receptors here all came from a human donor in good health (CMV status not recorded). Some clones in this sample may be carry-over from other donors' samples. Each CDR3 is given with its conserved first and last residue. For some rows the clone size is stated as once, few or many, or as a class when expanded; others skip it.

. TRBJ1-1 TRBV29-1 CSVDFTDRAYTEAFF
few TRBJ2-5 TRBV27 CASRKASGETQYF
many TRBJ1-6 TRBV12-3/TRBV12-4 CASSLEGKSSPLHF
few TRBJ1-2 TRBV7-9 CASSLAARPDGYTF
. TRBJ2-3 TRBV5-1 CASSSGRQVPDTQYF
many TRBJ2-2 TRBV2 CASSGTSGTTGELFF
. TRBJ1-2 TRBV19 CASSGTEDHYGYTF
few TRBJ2-5 TRBV14 CASSQVTSPETQYF
. TRBJ2-1 TRBV7-3 CASSLTSSGGNEQFF
few TRBJ2-3 TRBV4-1 CASSQQTDTQYF
many TRBJ2-7 TRBV12-3/TRBV12-4 CATRLADSYEQYF
. TRBJ2-2 TRBV4-2 CASSQTGLAWTGELFF
. TRBJ2-1 TRBV7-9 CASSHPPRGDNNEQFF
. TRBJ2-3 TRBV5-4 CASSDGRQGRRTDTQYF
many TRBJ1-5 TRBV6-6 CASERQGGVQPQHF
. TRBJ2-1 TRBV27 CATNLSGGGYNEQFF
. TRBJ2-1 TRBV6-1 CASRAGGSSYNEQFF
. TRBJ2-5 TRBV6-6 CASSYSMGRETQYF
few TRBJ2-1 TRBV29-1 CSVENRDISSNEQFF
once TRBJ2-7 TRBV27 CASSFEGQQYF
. TRBJ2-1 TRBV15 CATSRDRAYNEQFF
. TRBJ2-1 TRBV6-5 CASSSVGGQYNEQFF
many TRBJ2-7 TRBV7-6 CASSSGTDYEQYF
many TRBJ1-5 TRBV25-1 CASSHLVAFNQPQHF
many TRBJ2-1 TRBV7-9 CASRPTHTGLDEQFF
few TRBJ1-2 TRBV29-1 CSVEDGTGAGGYTF
. TRBJ2-7 TRBV5-6 CASSRGQGTHEQYF
. TRBJ1-2 TRBV7-2 CASSLGQGIGYTF
. TRBJ2-3 TRBV27 CASCYRGGGTDTQYF
few TRBJ2-1 TRBV20-1 CSAPGVLYGGRVNEQFF
many TRBJ2-2 TRBV7-8 CASSSPAGGAGELFF
few TRBJ1-2 TRBV5-4 CASSEQGEGSKFLNYGYTF
many TRBJ2-1 TRBV7-9 CASSLEGYSNEQFF
few TRBJ1-2 TRBV25-1 CASSEFTGDGYTF
few TRBJ2-1 TRBV19 CATSNRGRANNEQFF
many TRBJ1-4 TRBV7-6 CASSLRRDRDEKLFF
. TRBJ2-7 TRBV28 CASSPRARSYEQYF
. TRBJ2-1 TRBV6-5 CASSLKSTYNEQFF
. TRBJ1-5 TRBV11-2 CASSNQNQPQHF
few TRBJ2-1 TRBV9 CASSGLPTYNEQFF
many TRBJ2-1 TRBV7-9 CASSSTSAYSYNEQFF
. TRBJ2-1 TRBV27 CASSFTGTSGEQFF
many TRBJ1-5 TRBV7-8 CASSPGWGGQPQHF
. TRBJ1-4 TRBV6-1 CASSEEGVGRGAEDEKLFF
many TRBJ1-1 TRBV7-9 CASSLGGLLNTEAFF
. TRBJ2-1 TRBV7-6 CASSLARQGMGPYNERFF
. TRBJ1-1 TRBV19 CASLQGASAFF
. TRBJ2-7 TRBV6-1 CASTMTGGYGEQYF
once TRBJ2-1 TRBV4-1 CASSQDGTGSSYNEQFF
. TRBJ2-3 TRBV27 CASRRGGRNTDTQYF